This TCR beta chain was captured in a study of Ad26.COV2.S vaccination and SARS-CoV-2 variants. Trimming cost V 0 bases and J 3 bases, with 14 bases left between them. This CDR3 has 16 residues. Germline V gene data show CDR1 as SGHNT and CDR2 as YYREEE (reference sequence). Repertoires were generated with immunoSEQ multiplex PCR, while TCRdb's copy carries only in-frame clones and drops some. The table shows some 400,000 clones, with around 91% occurring only once. As to treatment: some 20 received Ad26.COV2.S at low or high dose, single or two shots; about five received placebo; per-sample allocation not given. Samples analyzed were those drawn on day 63 after the first vaccine or placebo injection.

The chain joins TRBV5-4 to TRBJ2-3, with D possibly being TRBD1 (5 bases). The source was peripheral blood, collected in a trial of Ad26.COV2.S vaccine versus placebo. The origin of this receptor is a person between 18 and 65 years old who received the Ad26.COV2.S COVID-19 vaccine or a placebo. CDR3 residues: CASSLASRVGTDTQYF. In DNA, the CDR3 is TGTGCCAGCAGCTTGGCCTCCAGGGTGGGAACAGATACGCAGTATTTT.